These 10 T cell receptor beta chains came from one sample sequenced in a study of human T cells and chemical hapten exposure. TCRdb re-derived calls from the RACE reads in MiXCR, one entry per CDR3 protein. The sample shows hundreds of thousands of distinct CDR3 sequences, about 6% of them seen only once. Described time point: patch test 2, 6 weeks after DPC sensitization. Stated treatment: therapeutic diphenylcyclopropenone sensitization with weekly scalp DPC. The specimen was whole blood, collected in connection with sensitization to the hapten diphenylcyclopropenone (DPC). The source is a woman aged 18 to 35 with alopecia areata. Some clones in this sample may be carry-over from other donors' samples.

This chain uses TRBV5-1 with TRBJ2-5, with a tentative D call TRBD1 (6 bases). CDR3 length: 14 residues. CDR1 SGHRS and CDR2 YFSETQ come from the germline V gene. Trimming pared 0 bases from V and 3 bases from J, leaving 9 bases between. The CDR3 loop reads CASSLGQAEETQYF. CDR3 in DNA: TGCGCCAGCAGCTTGGGACAGGCGGAAGAGACCCAGTACTTC.

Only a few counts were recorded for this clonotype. CDR3 coding DNA: TGTGCCAGCAGCCAAGAAGGGAGGCTCCCGGGGGAGCAAGATACGCAGTATTTT. Its protein is CASSQEGRLPGEQDTQYF. The rearrangement uses TRBV3-1 and TRBJ2-3; the D gene is possibly TRBD2 (6 bases). Trimming removed 0 bases from V and 5 bases from J, with 21 bases in between. The CDR3 has 18 amino acids. From germline, CDR1 is LGHDT and CDR2 YNNKEL (reference sequence).

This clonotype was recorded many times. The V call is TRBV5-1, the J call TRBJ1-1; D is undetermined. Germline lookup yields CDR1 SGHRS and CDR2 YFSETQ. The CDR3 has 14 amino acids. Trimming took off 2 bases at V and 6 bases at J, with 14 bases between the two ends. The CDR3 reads CASSFSGSSAEAFF. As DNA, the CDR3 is TGCGCCAGCAGCTTCTCGGGCAGTTCGGCTGAAGCTTTCTTT.

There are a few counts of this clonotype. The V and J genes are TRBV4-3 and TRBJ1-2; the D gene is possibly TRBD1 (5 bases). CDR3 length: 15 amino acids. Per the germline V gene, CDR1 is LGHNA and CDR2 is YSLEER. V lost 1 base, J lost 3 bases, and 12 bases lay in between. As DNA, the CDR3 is TGCGCCAGCAGCCAAGTCCTGGGGGGGGACTATGGCTACACCTTC. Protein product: CASSQVLGGDYGYTF.

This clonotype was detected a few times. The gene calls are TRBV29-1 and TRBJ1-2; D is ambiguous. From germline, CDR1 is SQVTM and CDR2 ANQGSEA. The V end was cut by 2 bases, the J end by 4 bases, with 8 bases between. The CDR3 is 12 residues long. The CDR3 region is CSVEQFLYGYTF. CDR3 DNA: TGCAGCGTTGAACAGTTCCTCTATGGCTACACCTTC.

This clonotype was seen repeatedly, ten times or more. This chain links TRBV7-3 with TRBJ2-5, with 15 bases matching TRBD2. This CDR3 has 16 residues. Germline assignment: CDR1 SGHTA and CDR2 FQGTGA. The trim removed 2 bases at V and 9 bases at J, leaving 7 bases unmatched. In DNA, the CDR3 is TGTGCCAGCAGCTTATCTGGGACTAGCGGGGGGAGCCCCCAGTACTTC. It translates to CASSLSGTSGGSPQYF. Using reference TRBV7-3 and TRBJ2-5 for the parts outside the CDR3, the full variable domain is GAGVSQTPSNKVTEKGKYVELRCDPISGHTALYWYRQSLGQGPEFLIYFQGTGAADDSGLPNDRFFAVRPEGSVSTLKIQRTERGDSAVYLCASSLSGTSGGSPQYFGPGTRLLVL.

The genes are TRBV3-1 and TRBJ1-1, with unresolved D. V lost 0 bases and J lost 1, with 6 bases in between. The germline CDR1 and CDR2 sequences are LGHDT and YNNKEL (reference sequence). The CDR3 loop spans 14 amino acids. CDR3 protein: CASSQDRENTEAFF. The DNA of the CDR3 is TGTGCCAGCAGCCAAGATCGGGAGAACACTGAAGCTTTCTTT. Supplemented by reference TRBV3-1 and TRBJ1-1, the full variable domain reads DTAVSQTPKYLVTQMGNDKSIKCEQNLGHDTMYWYKQDSKKFLKIMFSYNNKELIINETVPNRFSPKSPDKAHLNLHINSLELGDSAVYFCASSQDRENTEAFFGQGTRLTVV.

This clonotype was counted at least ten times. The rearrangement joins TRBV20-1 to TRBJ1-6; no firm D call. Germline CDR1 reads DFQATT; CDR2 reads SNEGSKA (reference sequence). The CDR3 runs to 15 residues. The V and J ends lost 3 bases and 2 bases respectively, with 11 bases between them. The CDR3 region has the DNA TGCAGTGCTAGGATTGCGGGGACCTATAATTCACCCCTCCACTTT. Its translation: CSARIAGTYNSPLHF.

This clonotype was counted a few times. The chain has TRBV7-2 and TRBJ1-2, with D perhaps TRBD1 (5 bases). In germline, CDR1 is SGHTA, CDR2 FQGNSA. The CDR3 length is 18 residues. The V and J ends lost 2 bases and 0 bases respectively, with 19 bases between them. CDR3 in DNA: TGTGCCAGCAGCTTAAAATCGCGGGGCAGACCCACTAACTATGGCTACACCTTC. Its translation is CASSLKSRGRPTNYGYTF.

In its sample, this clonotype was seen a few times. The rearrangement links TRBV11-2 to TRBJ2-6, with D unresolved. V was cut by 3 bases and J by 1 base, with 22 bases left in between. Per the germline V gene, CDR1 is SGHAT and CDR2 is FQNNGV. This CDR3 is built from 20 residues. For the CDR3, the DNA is TGTGCCAGCAGCTTGGGTTGGGTGACCGCATACACGTCTGGGGCCAACGTCCTGACTTTC. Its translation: CASSLGWVTAYTSGANVLTF.